These 21 T cell receptor beta chains were sequenced from one sample in a study of graft-versus-host responses after intestinal transplantation. Their antigens remain unidentified. TCRdb's table, derived via immunoSEQ multiplex PCR, lists solely in-frame clones and lacks some. Among around 93,000 clones, just over 90% were seen once, and the ten largest hold roughly 6%. Sequencing used unstimulated CD8+ T cells sorted from spleen or lymph node cells, obtained before intestinal transplant. These receptors were obtained from a human donor who received an intestinal transplant.

This chain connects TRBV6-6 to TRBJ1-5; D is unclear. V was pared by 2 bases and J by 7 bases, with 9 bases between. Germline CDR1 is MNHNY and CDR2 is SVGAGI (reference sequence). The CDR3 has 13 amino acids. The CDR3, as DNA: TGTGCCAGCAGTTACGACGGTGACCAGCCCCAGCATTTT. Translated, it gives CASSYDGDQPQHF.

The chain employs TRBV2 and TRBJ2-7; 7 nucleotides agree with TRBD2. CDR3 length: 13 amino acids. The V gene end was trimmed by 3 bases and the J gene end by 4 bases; junction bases not matched to a gene: 3. Germline V gene sequence: CDR1 SNHLY, CDR2 FYNNEI. The CDR3 reads CASSDSGMYEQYF. The DNA for the CDR3 is TGTGCCAGCAGTGACAGCGGGATGTACGAGCAGTACTTC. Full variable domain (remainder filled in from reference TRBV2 and TRBJ2-7): EPEVTQTPSHQVTQMGQEVILRCVPISNHLYFYWYRQILGQKVEFLVSFYNNEISEKSEIFDDQFSVERPDGSNFTLKIRSTKLEDSAMYFCASSDSGMYEQYFGPGTRLTVT.

The chain has TRBV20-1 and TRBJ1-3; D is undetermined. V gave up 1 base and J gave up 3 bases, with 1 base separating them. The CDR3 covers 11 residues. Per the germline V gene, CDR1 is DFQATT and CDR2 is SNEGSKA (reference sequence). CDR3 protein: CSARGGNTIYF. The CDR3 DNA reads TGCAGTGCTAGAGGTGGAAACACCATATATTTT.

This clone was detected a few times. This chain uses TRBV6-1 with TRBJ1-6; D ambiguous. The V gene's germline CDR1 is MNHNS and CDR2 SASEGT. CDR3 length: 14 residues. V dropped 8 bases and J dropped 7 bases, with 15 bases sitting between them. This CDR3 reads CASGSTTSNSPLHF. The DNA for the CDR3 is TGTGCCAGCGGGTCGACAACATCCAATTCACCCCTCCACTTT.

The V call is TRBV5-6, the J call TRBJ2-5; D is ambiguous. The CDR3 extends over 12 amino acids. V dropped 4 bases and J dropped 4 bases, with 8 bases sitting between them. Looked up from germline, CDR1 is SGHDT and CDR2 is YYEEEE. For the CDR3, the DNA is TGTGCCAGCAGCCCCCAGGCAGAGACCCAGTACTTC. As protein: CASSPQAETQYF.

This clone came up a few times. The chain couples TRBV9 to TRBJ1-4; D is perhaps TRBD1 (5 bases). CDR1 is SGDLS, CDR2 YYNGEE, per germline. CDR3 length: 16 amino acids. Deletions cut 3 bases from V and 0 bases from J, with 12 bases between. The CDR3 DNA reads as TGTGCCAGCAGCGGAGGGGATGGGGCAACTAATGAAAAACTGTTTTTT. Translation gives CASSGGDGATNEKLFF.

The rearrangement links TRBV7-3 to TRBJ2-1, with a possible D match to TRBD2 (6 bases). Trimming cost V 0 bases and J 6 bases, with 12 bases left between them. CDR3 length: 15 residues. In germline, CDR1 is SGHTA, CDR2 FQGTGA. In nucleotides, the CDR3 is TGTGCCAGCAGCTTAACTGCCGGGGGTCCCAATGAGCAGTTCTTC. It translates to CASSLTAGGPNEQFF.

This chain links TRBV15 with TRBJ1-6; no reliable D call. Germline-derived CDR1 and CDR2 are LNHNV and YYDKDF (reference sequence). The length of the CDR3 is 14 residues. Trimming took 1 base from V and 7 from J, leaving 8 bases between them. Here the CDR3 DNA reads TGTGCCACCAGCAGAGTTTTGGGGAATTCACCCCTCCACTTT. Translating it yields CATSRVLGNSPLHF.

The CDR3 here is CSASGGYEQYF. The DNA for the CDR3 is TGCAGTGCTAGTGGGGGCTACGAGCAGTACTTC. The chain has TRBV20-1 and TRBJ2-7; the D call may be TRBD1 or TRBD2 (5 bases each). V lost 3 bases, J lost 3 bases, and 6 bases lay in between. The CDR3 sequence is 11 residues long. Germline V lookup: CDR1 DFQATT, CDR2 SNEGSKA (reference sequence).

The chain recombines TRBV4-1 with TRBJ2-1; 9 nucleotides agree with TRBD2. This CDR3 is built from 18 residues. Germline CDR1 reads MGHRA; CDR2 reads YSYEKL. J was trimmed by 5 bases and V by 0 bases; bases with no gene match: 11. The CDR3, as DNA: TGCGCCAGCAGCCAAGAAGCGGGGGGCGTGATCGGTCACAATGAGCAGTTCTTC. Protein: CASSQEAGGVIGHNEQFF.

The CDR3 loop is CASSQTSRQETQYF. Written as DNA, the CDR3 is TGTGCCAGCAGCCAGACTAGTAGGCAAGAGACCCAGTACTTC. The chain couples TRBV7-9 to TRBJ2-5; weak D call: TRBD2 (6 bases). The CDR3 is 14 residues long. Germline V lookup: CDR1 SEHNR, CDR2 FQNEAQ (reference sequence). Deletions cut 5 bases from V and 2 bases from J, with 12 bases between.

CDR3 in amino acids: CSVEDPGYNEQFF. The CDR3, as DNA: TGCAGCGTTGAAGATCCGGGCTACAATGAGCAGTTCTTC. V is TRBV29-1 and J is TRBJ2-1; D call uncertain. V lost 0 bases and J lost 3, with 6 bases in between. CDR1 SQVTM and CDR2 ANQGSEA come from the germline V gene. The CDR3 sequence is 13 residues long.

This clone has just a few counts. The rearrangement joins TRBV27 to TRBJ2-5; the match to TRBD2 covers 8 bases. V trimming: 6 bases; J trimming: 5 bases; junction bases outside the gene matches: 11. The CDR3 extends over 15 amino acids. The germline V gene has CDR1 MNHEY and CDR2 SMNVEV (reference sequence). CDR3 sequence (DNA): TGTGCCAGCAGCCCACCGGGGGGGCGGGTTGAGACCCAGTACTTC. Translated, it gives CASSPPGGRVETQYF.

The chain is built from TRBV5-6 and TRBJ2-7, with 7 positions matching TRBD1. The CDR3 sequence is 17 residues long. Trimming at V came to 1 base and at J to 3 bases, leaving 13 bases not matched to a gene. Per the germline V gene, CDR1 is SGHDT and CDR2 is YYEEEE. The CDR3 reads CASSLRYPGTEFYEQYF. Here the CDR3 DNA reads TGTGCCAGCAGCTTGAGGTACCCCGGGACAGAGTTCTACGAGCAGTACTTC.

This chain joins TRBV6-5 and TRBJ2-7; 7 positions match TRBD1. Germline trimming cut 5 bases from V and 2 bases from J; bases unmatched to any gene: 3. The length of the CDR3 is 13 residues. In germline, CDR1 is MNHEY, CDR2 SVGAGI. The CDR3: CASSMGQPYEQYF. CDR3 bases: TGTGCCAGCAGTATGGGACAGCCCTACGAGCAGTACTTC.

This chain links TRBV10-3 with TRBJ2-3; D perhaps matches TRBD2 (6 bases). This CDR3 spans 16 amino acids. Germline CDR1 is ENHRY and CDR2 is SYGVKD. The V end was cut by 3 bases, the J end by 0 bases, with 13 bases between. The CDR3 DNA reads TGTGCCATCAGTGACCTCCTCGCGGGGAGCACAGATACGCAGTATTTT. It specifies CAISDLLAGSTDTQYF.

Only one count was recorded for this clone. The chain has TRBV6-6 and TRBJ1-1, with D uncertain. Trimming left V 0 bases short and J 5 bases short, with 10 bases between. Germline values: CDR1 MNHNY, CDR2 SVGAGI (reference sequence). The CDR3 sequence is 14 residues long. This chain's CDR3 is CASSYSGAGTEAFF. The CDR3 region has the DNA TGTGCCAGCAGTTACTCGGGCGCGGGGACTGAAGCTTTCTTT.

This chain links TRBV2 with TRBJ2-2; 7 positions agree with TRBD1. V was pared by 8 bases and J by 3 bases, with 3 bases of the junction left unmatched. The CDR3 is 13 residues long. The V gene's germline CDR1 is SNHLY and CDR2 FYNNEI. CDR3 in amino acids: CASDTGDTGELFF. The CDR3 nucleotides are TGTGCCAGCGATACAGGGGACACCGGGGAGCTGTTTTTT.

The chain links TRBV6-1 to TRBJ2-3, with 10 bases fitting TRBD2. Germline assignment: CDR1 MNHNS and CDR2 SASEGT. This CDR3 is built from 15 residues. After removal of 5 bases from V and 3 bases from J, the junction contained 5 bases not matched to a gene. The chain's CDR3 is CASSPSGGVTDTQYF. CDR3 sequence (DNA): TGTGCCAGCAGTCCTAGCGGGGGCGTTACAGATACGCAGTATTTT.

The gene calls are TRBV7-6 and TRBJ2-3, with 8 bases identical to TRBD1. The CDR3 runs 15 residues. V trimming: 1 base; J trimming: 0 bases; junction bases outside the gene matches: 0. Per the germline V gene, CDR1 is SGHVS and CDR2 is FNYEAQ. The chain's CDR3 is CASSLGTGSTDTQYF. Written as DNA, the CDR3 is TGTGCCAGCAGCTTAGGGACAGGGAGCACAGATACGCAGTATTTT.

The gene calls are TRBV7-9 and TRBJ2-1; 7 positions match TRBD2. The germline V gene encodes CDR1 SEHNR and CDR2 FQNEAQ (reference sequence). The trim removed 1 base at V and 8 bases at J, leaving 8 bases unmatched. The CDR3 runs to 15 residues. In DNA form, the CDR3 reads TGTGCCAGCAGCTTAGAAGGCGGGAGAATCTATGAGCAGTTCTTC. It is translated as CASSLEGGRIYEQFF.